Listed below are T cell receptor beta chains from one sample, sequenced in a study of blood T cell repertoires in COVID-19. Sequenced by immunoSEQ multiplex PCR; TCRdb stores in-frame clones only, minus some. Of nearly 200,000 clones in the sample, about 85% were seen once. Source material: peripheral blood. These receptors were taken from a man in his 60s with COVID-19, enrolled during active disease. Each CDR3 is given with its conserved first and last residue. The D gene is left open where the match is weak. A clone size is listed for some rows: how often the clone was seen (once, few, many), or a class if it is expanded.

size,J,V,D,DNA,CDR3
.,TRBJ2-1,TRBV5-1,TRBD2,TGCGCCAGCAGCTTGGGACTAGCGGGAGTATCCTACAATGAGCAGTTCTTC,CASSLGLAGVSYNEQFF
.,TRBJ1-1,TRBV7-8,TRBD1,TGTGCCAGCTGGACAGGGAAGGCTGAAGCTTTCTTT,CASWTGKAEAFF
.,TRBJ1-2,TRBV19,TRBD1,TGTGCCAGTAGTCGCCGGACAGGCGCGACTAACTATGGCTACACCTTC,CASSRRTGATNYGYTF
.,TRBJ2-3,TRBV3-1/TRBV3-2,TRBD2,TGTGCCAGCAGCCACCGGACTAGCGGATTAACAGATACGCAGTATTTT,CASSHRTSGLTDTQYF
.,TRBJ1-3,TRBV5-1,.,TGCGCCAGCAGCCCCTCGGGAGGCTTCTCTGGAAACACCATATATTTT,CASSPSGGFSGNTIYF
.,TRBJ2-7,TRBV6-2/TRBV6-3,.,TGTGCCAGCAGTTGGAGGGGAAAGTACGAGCAGTACTTC,CASSWRGKYEQYF
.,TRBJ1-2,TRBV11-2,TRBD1,TGTGCCAGCAGCTCCTATGACAGGGGGTATCTAGGCTACACCTTC,CASSSYDRGYLGYTF
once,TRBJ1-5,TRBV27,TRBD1,TGTGCCAGCAGCCGAGGACAGGGAGAACAGCCCCAGCATTTT,CASSRGQGEQPQHF
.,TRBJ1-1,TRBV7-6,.,TGTGCCAGCAGCTTAGTTCCAGGCAATCCGAACACTGAAGCTTTCTTT,CASSLVPGNPNTEAFF
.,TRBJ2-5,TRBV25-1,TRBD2,TGTGCCAGCAGTGGGGGGGGGAAGACCCAGTACTTC,CASSGGGKTQYF
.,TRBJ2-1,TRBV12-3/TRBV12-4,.,TGTGCCAGCAGCCTCAGCGGGCCCGAGCAGTTCTTC,CASSLSGPEQFF
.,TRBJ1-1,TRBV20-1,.,TGCAGTGCTAGATCCTCCGGGGCTTTCTTT,CSARSSGAFF
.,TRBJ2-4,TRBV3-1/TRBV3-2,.,TGTGCCAGCAGCCAAGGCCCCGGAGGCAAAAACATTCAGTACTTC,CASSQGPGGKNIQYF
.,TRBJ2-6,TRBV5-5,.,TGTGCCAGCAGCTTGGTACCCCTGACAGGCCTCTCTGGGGCCAACGTCCTGACTTTC,CASSLVPLTGLSGANVLTF
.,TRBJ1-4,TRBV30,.,TGTGCCTGGAGGCTGGGGCCTCGGGAAAAACTGTTTTTT,CAWRLGPREKLFF
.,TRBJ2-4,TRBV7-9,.,TGTGCCAGCAGCTTAGTGGGAGCAGACATTCAGTACTTC,CASSLVGADIQYF